These T cell receptor beta chains were read from a single sample in a study of T cell responses to AZD1222 COVID-19 vaccine. Data came from immunoSEQ multiplex PCR; TCRdb stores just in-frame clones and leaves some out. The sample has 140,000 or so clones, approximately 91% seen once. The source material was peripheral blood, sampled 28 days after the second AZD1222 dose. These receptors came from an adult who received the AZD1222 COVID-19 vaccine. Each CDR3 is given with its conserved first and last residue. The D gene is left open where the match is weak. Some rows mark clone size as missing; the rest say once, few, many or name a class of expanded clone.

.	TRBV6-5	TRBD1	TRBJ1-5	CASSPTDRGNQPQHF	TGTGCCAGCAGTCCTACCGACAGGGGGAATCAGCCCCAGCATTTT
.	TRBV13	.	TRBJ1-2	CASSLGGASDLSINYGYTF	TGTGCCAGCAGCTTAGGGGGGGCGTCGGACTTATCCATTAACTATGGCTACACCTTC
.	TRBV6-6	.	TRBJ2-7	CASSPGQPPYEQYF	TGTGCCAGCAGTCCTGGACAGCCCCCCTACGAGCAGTACTTC
.	TRBV9	.	TRBJ2-7	CASSPGAGEQYF	TGTGCCAGCAGCCCGGGGGCTGGCGAGCAGTACTTC
.	TRBV9	TRBD1	TRBJ2-7	CASSVVGQGYEQYF	TGTGCCAGCAGCGTAGTAGGACAGGGCTACGAGCAGTACTTC
.	TRBV11-3	.	TRBJ2-3	CASSRLGPDTQYF	TGTGCCAGCAGCCGCTTGGGGCCAGATACGCAGTATTTT
.	TRBV7-9	.	TRBJ2-7	CASSRPLESYEQYF	TGTGCCAGCAGCCGACCTCTAGAATCTTACGAGCAGTACTTC
.	TRBV6-6	TRBD1	TRBJ1-6	CASSGGGQGQDSPLHF	TGTGCCAGCAGCGGGGGGGGACAGGGGCAGGATTCACCCCTCCACTTT
.	TRBV24-1	TRBD1	TRBJ2-5	CATSDKGQGARETQYF	TGTGCCACCAGTGACAAGGGACAGGGGGCTAGGGAGACCCAGTACTTC
.	TRBV7-6	TRBD1	TRBJ1-2	CASSSGGVMGYGYTF	TGTGCCAGCAGCTCAGGGGGCGTCATGGGCTATGGCTACACCTTC
.	TRBV7-9	.	TRBJ1-2	CASSLGGPSYGYTF	TGTGCCAGCAGCTTAGGAGGACCTTCCTATGGCTACACCTTC
.	TRBV7-3	.	TRBJ1-1	CASSFGQYTEAFF	TGTGCCAGCAGCTTCGGACAGTACACTGAAGCTTTCTTT
.	TRBV9	.	TRBJ1-1	CASSRVGRNTEAFF	TGTGCCAGCAGCCGGGTAGGTAGGAACACTGAAGCTTTCTTT
many	TRBV27	.	TRBJ2-7	CASSFWREKEQYF	TGTGCCAGCAGTTTTTGGCGGGAAAAAGAGCAGTACTTC
few	TRBV4-1	TRBD1	TRBJ2-2	CASSHSQGAVGELFF	TGCGCCAGCAGCCATTCACAGGGGGCGGTCGGGGAGCTGTTTTTT
.	TRBV5-6	.	TRBJ1-4	CASSLSGESEKLFF	TGTGCCAGCAGCTTATCTGGGGAGAGCGAAAAACTGTTTTTT
.	TRBV5-1	.	TRBJ1-4	CASSWQGEGEKLFF	TGCGCCAGCAGCTGGCAGGGCGAAGGTGAAAAACTGTTTTTT
.	TRBV6-5	.	TRBJ1-2	CASWDRGNSGYTF	TGTGCCAGCTGGGACCGGGGAAACAGTGGCTACACCTTC
.	TRBV4-1	.	TRBJ2-7	CASSQVRGTYEQYF	TGCGCCAGCAGCCAAGTCAGAGGGACCTACGAGCAGTACTTC
once	TRBV19	.	TRBJ1-4	CASSIVSRVREGFTNEKLFF	TGTGCCAGTAGTATAGTCTCAAGGGTCAGGGAAGGGTTCACTAATGAAAAACTGTTTTTT
.	TRBV2	.	TRBJ2-7	CASSRQGNHEQYF	TGTGCCAGCAGCAGGCAGGGGAACCACGAGCAGTACTTC
.	TRBV4-2	.	TRBJ1-4	CASSQTRQTNEKLFF	TGTGCCAGCAGCCAAACTAGGCAGACTAATGAAAAACTGTTTTTT
.	TRBV11-2	TRBD2	TRBJ2-7	CASTLTSGLSSYEQYF	TGTGCCAGCACCCTAACTAGCGGGCTAAGCTCCTACGAGCAGTACTTC
once	TRBV12-3/TRBV12-4	.	TRBJ1-2	CASSLDAVYGYTF	TGTGCCAGCAGTTTAGACGCCGTCTATGGCTACACCTTC